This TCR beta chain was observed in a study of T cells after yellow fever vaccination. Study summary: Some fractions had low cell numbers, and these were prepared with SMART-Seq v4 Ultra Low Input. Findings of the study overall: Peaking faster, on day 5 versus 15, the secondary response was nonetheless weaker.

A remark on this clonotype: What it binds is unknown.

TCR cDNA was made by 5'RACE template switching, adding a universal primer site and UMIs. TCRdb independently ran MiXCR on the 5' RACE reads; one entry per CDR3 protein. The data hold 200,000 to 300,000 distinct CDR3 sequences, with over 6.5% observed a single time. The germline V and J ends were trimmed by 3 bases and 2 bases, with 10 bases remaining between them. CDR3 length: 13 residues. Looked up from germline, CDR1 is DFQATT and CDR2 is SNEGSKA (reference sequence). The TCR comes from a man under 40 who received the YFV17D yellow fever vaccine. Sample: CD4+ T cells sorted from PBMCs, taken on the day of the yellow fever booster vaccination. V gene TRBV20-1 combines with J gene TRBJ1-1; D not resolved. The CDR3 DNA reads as TGCAGTGCTAGTAACCAGCCCAACACTGAAGCTTTCTTT. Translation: CSASNQPNTEAFF.